The 30 T cell receptor beta chains presented below share a single source sample, sequenced in a study of blood T cell repertoires in COVID-19 (dated by TCRdb to the early 2020s). Libraries were constructed by the immunoSEQ multiplex PCR assay. TCRdb's version of the immuneACCESS table is confined to in-frame rearrangements and falls short of the full clone set. An unresolved V gene accounts for under half of the shortfall where checked; the remainder is of unknown origin. For this sample there are about 190,000 clones; under 85% appear just once. Approximately 6.1% of the sample is in the top ten clones. Input material: peripheral blood. Every receptor here comes from a woman aged 40 to 55 with acute or convalescent COVID-19.

This clone was seen just once. V and J are TRBV7-3 and TRBJ1-5; D unresolved. The length of the CDR3 is 9 residues. Germline-derived CDR1 and CDR2 are SGHTA and FQGTGA. The germline V and J ends were trimmed by 7 bases and 9 bases, with 4 bases remaining between them. CDR3 DNA: TGTGCCAGCACCCGGCCCCAGCATTTT. It yields the protein CASTRPQHF.

The chain carries TRBV11-2 and TRBJ2-2, with D possibly being TRBD2 (6 bases). Germline CDR1 is SGHAT and CDR2 is FQNNGV. Trimming left V 2 bases short and J 6 bases short, with 16 bases between. The CDR3 is made up of 16 amino acids. CDR3 in amino acids: CASSLSFTSSAGELFF. DNA for the CDR3: TGTGCCAGCAGCTTATCGTTTACTAGCTCCGCCGGGGAGCTGTTTTTT.

The genes are TRBV7-2 and TRBJ1-5; D gene unclear. Germline-derived CDR1 and CDR2 are SGHTA and FQGNSA. Trimming shortened V by 3 bases and J by 7 bases, and 10 bases separated the two germline ends. CDR3 size: 13 residues. CDR3 region: CASSFGAEQPQHF. In DNA form, the CDR3 reads TGTGCCAGCAGCTTTGGTGCAGAACAGCCCCAGCATTTT.

The J gene is TRBJ2-1, the V gene TRBV7-9; TRBD1 might be the D (5 bases). Trimming cost V 3 bases and J 8 bases, with 8 bases left between them. This CDR3 comprises 12 residues. Germline V CDR1 and CDR2: SEHNR, FQNEAQ (reference sequence). CDR3 region: CASSFKGYEQFF. The CDR3 bases are TGTGCCAGCAGCTTCAAGGGGTATGAGCAGTTCTTC.

The V call is TRBV28, the J call TRBJ1-1, with D hard to call. Germline V lookup: CDR1 MDHEN, CDR2 SYDVKM. The V end was cut by 3 bases, the J end by 7 bases, with 9 bases between. There are 12 residues in the CDR3. The CDR3 DNA follows: TGTGCCAGCAGTTTTTATTTCAGTGAAGCTTTCTTT. It translates to CASSFYFSEAFF.

This clone was seen a few times. The V gene is TRBV19, the J gene TRBJ2-5; 7 positions agree with TRBD2. V lost 5 bases and J lost 4; bases outside the gene matches: 10. CDR1 is LNHDA, CDR2 SQIVND, per germline (reference sequence). The length of the CDR3 is 15 residues. CDR3 nucleotide sequence: TGTGCCAGTAGTCTTGGGACGGGGGGACGAGAGACCCAGTACTTC. This sequence encodes CASSLGTGGRETQYF.

This chain links TRBV4-1 with TRBJ1-2; tentatively, D is TRBD1 (5 bases). The V end lost 0 bases, the J end lost 4 bases, and 9 bases lay between the germline ends. Germline CDR1 and CDR2: MGHRA and YSYEKL. The CDR3 loop spans 14 amino acids. The CDR3 nucleotides are TGCGCCAGCAGCCAAGAGACAGTCGTCTATGGCTACACCTTC. Its translation: CASSQETVVYGYTF.

The CDR3 region has the DNA TGTGCCAGCAGTTACTCGAACAGGGGGACGGAGACCCAGTACTTC. As protein: CASSYSNRGTETQYF. The gene calls are TRBV6-5 and TRBJ2-5, with 8 bases matching TRBD1. V gave up 0 bases and J gave up 5 bases; unmatched junction bases: 5. In germline, CDR1 is MNHEY, CDR2 SVGAGI. This CDR3 contains 15 residues.

The gene calls are TRBV6-8 and TRBJ2-1; the match to TRBD2 covers 14 bases. Germline CDR1 and CDR2: MNHGY and SAAAGT. V lost 8 bases to trimming and J lost 1 base; unmatched junction nucleotides: 22. This CDR3 spans 22 amino acids. The CDR3 reads CASPPSPRRLAGGGGSYNEQFF. The CDR3 DNA follows: TGTGCCAGCCCCCCATCACCTCGTCGACTAGCGGGAGGGGGTGGTTCCTACAATGAGCAGTTCTTC.

This clone was recorded once. V gene TRBV20-1 combines with J gene TRBJ2-7; D gene uncertain. V gave up 3 bases and J gave up 0 bases, with 9 bases separating them. Germline V gene sequence: CDR1 DFQATT, CDR2 SNEGSKA (reference sequence). The CDR3 has 13 residues. The CDR3 coding sequence is TGCAGTGCTAGTGTTTGGAGCTCCTACGAGCAGTACTTC. The encoded protein is CSASVWSSYEQYF.

The rearrangement joins TRBV29-1 to TRBJ2-2, with TRBD2 matching over 11 bases. Germline V CDR1 and CDR2: SQVTM, ANQGSEA. V lost 6 bases to trimming and J lost 7 bases; unmatched junction nucleotides: 7. The CDR3 is made up of 14 amino acids. The DNA of the CDR3 is TGCAGCGTACATAGCGGGGGGGCTGTCGGGGAGCTGTTTTTT. This encodes CSVHSGGAVGELFF.

This clone was counted a few times. The V call is TRBV7-9, the J call TRBJ1-1, with 7 bases fitting TRBD1. V lost 0 bases and J lost 4; bases outside the gene matches: 5. From germline, CDR1 is SEHNR and CDR2 FQNEAQ (reference sequence). This CDR3 spans 15 amino acids. The CDR3 protein is CASSLAVGGTTEAFF. CDR3 coding DNA: TGTGCCAGCAGCTTAGCGGTAGGGGGCACCACTGAAGCTTTCTTT.

This rearrangement joins TRBV30 to TRBJ2-3; tentative D call: TRBD2 (7 bases). There are 12 residues in the CDR3. Germline V lookup: CDR1 GTSNPN, CDR2 SVGIG (reference sequence). V was trimmed by 5 bases and J by 6 bases, leaving 12 bases between them. The DNA of the CDR3 is TGTGCCTGGGATTGGGGGGGCGATACGCAGTATTTT. It specifies CAWDWGGDTQYF. Full variable domain (missing parts from reference TRBV30 and TRBJ2-3): SQTIHQWPATLVQPVGSPLSLECTVEGTSNPNLYWYRQAAGRGLQLLFYSVGIGQISSEVPQNLSASRPQDRQFILSSKKLLLSDSGFYLCAWDWGGDTQYFGPGTRLTVL.

The chain combines TRBV5-1 with TRBJ2-6, with 7 bases fitting TRBD1. Germline CDR1 reads SGHRS; CDR2 reads YFSETQ. V lost 3 bases and J lost 0; bases outside the gene matches: 12. This CDR3 region has 19 residues. CDR3 loop: CASSSTGIAAYSGANVLTF. In nucleotides, the CDR3 is TGCGCCAGCAGCTCGACAGGGATCGCAGCATACTCTGGGGCCAACGTCCTGACTTTC.

The chain joins TRBV7-3 to TRBJ2-2, with TRBD1 identical over 8 bases. Germline trimming cut 5 bases from V and 3 bases from J; bases unmatched to any gene: 8. CDR3 size: 16 residues. Germline V gene data show CDR1 as SGHTA and CDR2 as FQGTGA. CDR3 protein: CASSPSGTGDTGELFF. The CDR3 bases are TGTGCCAGCAGCCCTTCCGGGACAGGTGACACCGGGGAGCTGTTTTTT.

The V gene is TRBV4-1, the J gene TRBJ2-3, with a tentative D call TRBD1 (6 bases). CDR1 and CDR2 from the germline V gene are MGHRA and YSYEKL. Trimming stripped 6 bases from V and 1 base from J, with 17 bases between. CDR3 length: 16 amino acids. CDR3 sequence: CASSLIRDTRTDTQYF. CDR3 DNA: TGCGCCAGCAGTCTTATCCGGGACACCCGCACAGATACGCAGTATTTT.

The CDR3 sequence: CASSPDNSNQPQHF. The CDR3 DNA reads TGCGCCAGCAGTCCAGACAATAGCAATCAGCCCCAGCATTTT. The genes are TRBV5-1 and TRBJ1-5; D is ambiguous. The CDR3 totals 14 residues. Germline CDR1 and CDR2: SGHRS and YFSETQ. Trimming left V 5 bases short and J 0 bases short, with 9 bases between.

This clone was counted between two and nine times. The chain carries TRBV28 and TRBJ1-4, with TRBD1 identical over 7 bases. CDR1 is MDHEN, CDR2 SYDVKM, per germline. V lost 1 base, J lost 6 bases, and 5 bases stayed unmatched. CDR3 length: 15 residues. The CDR3 DNA sequence: TGTGCCAGCAGTTTATTAGGGCAGGGGGATGAAAAACTGTTTTTT. Protein: CASSLLGQGDEKLFF.

This chain joins TRBV7-9 and TRBJ2-7, with D possibly matching TRBD1 (6 bases). The CDR3 is 12 residues long. The germline V gene has CDR1 SEHNR and CDR2 FQNEAQ (reference sequence). The V and J ends lost 5 bases and 5 bases respectively, with 10 bases between them. CDR3 nucleotides: TGTGCCAGCAGCCGACCAGGGGACGAGCAGTACTTC. Encoded protein: CASSRPGDEQYF.

The J gene is TRBJ2-7, the V gene TRBV4-2, with 8 bases aligning to TRBD1. The CDR3 spans 13 residues. With 3 bases clipped from V and 6 bases from J, the junction kept 4 bases outside the gene matches. CDR1 is LGHNA, CDR2 YNFKEQ, per germline. Here the CDR3 DNA reads TGTGCCAGCAGCCAGGACAGGGTCCTCGAGCAGTACTTC. Protein sequence: CASSQDRVLEQYF.

This chain connects TRBV10-2 to TRBJ2-2; possible D gene TRBD1, 6 bases. Germline V gene sequence: CDR1 WSHSY, CDR2 SAAADI. This CDR3 contains 15 residues. V gave up 8 bases and J gave up 0 bases, with 13 bases separating them. Here the CDR3 DNA reads TGCGCCAGCCGAGGGGGATGGGCGAACACCGGGGAGCTGTTTTTT. Its translation: CASRGGWANTGELFF.

The chain carries TRBV7-2 and TRBJ1-6, with D hard to call. Germline-derived CDR1 and CDR2 are SGHTA and FQGNSA. This CDR3 region has 18 residues. Trimming pared 2 bases from V and 7 bases from J, leaving 21 bases between. CDR3 loop: CASSLWPLTSNVNSPLHF. CDR3 DNA sequence: TGTGCCAGCAGCTTATGGCCCTTGACAAGTAACGTGAATTCACCCCTCCACTTT.

V gene TRBV5-4 combines with J gene TRBJ2-3; the match to TRBD2 covers 13 bases. Germline V CDR1 and CDR2: SGHNT, YYREEE (reference sequence). This CDR3 spans 17 amino acids. Germline trimming cut 3 bases from V and 4 bases from J; bases unmatched to any gene: 8. CDR3 protein: CASSSRRTSGGSDTQYF. The CDR3 DNA is TGTGCCAGCAGCTCCAGACGGACTAGCGGGGGCTCAGATACGCAGTATTTT. Supplemented by reference TRBV5-4 and TRBJ2-3, the full variable domain reads ETGVTQSPTHLIKTRGQQVTLRCSSQSGHNTVSWYQQALGQGPQFIFQYYREEENGRGNFPPRFSGLQFPNYSSELNVNALELDDSALYLCASSSRRTSGGSDTQYFGPGTRLTVL.

This rearrangement joins TRBV27 to TRBJ1-2; the match to TRBD1 covers 7 bases. With V trimmed by 5 bases and J by 8 bases, 14 bases remained unmatched. Germline V gene sequence: CDR1 MNHEY, CDR2 SMNVEV (reference sequence). The CDR3 extends over 15 amino acids. DNA for the CDR3: TGTGCCAGCAGTCCGTCCGGGACAGTCTTCTTGGGCTACACCTTC. Amino acid sequence: CASSPSGTVFLGYTF.

CDR3 bases: TGTGCCACCGCTCCTAGCGGGAGGACAGATACGCAGTATTTT. Its protein product is CATAPSGRTDTQYF. The V and J genes are TRBV24-1 and TRBJ2-3, with 11 bases that match TRBD2. The CDR3 has 14 residues. Per germline, CDR1 KGHDR and CDR2 SFDVKD. The J segment lost 3 bases and the V segment lost 9 bases, leaving 4 bases of the junction unmatched.

This clone was seen once. The V gene is TRBV7-9, the J gene TRBJ2-7; perhaps TRBD2 as D (5 bases). V dropped 5 bases and J dropped 3 bases, with 17 bases sitting between them. CDR3 length: 15 amino acids. CDR1 is SEHNR, CDR2 FQNEAQ, per germline (reference sequence). CDR3 in amino acids: CASSPTGTKDYEQYF. The CDR3 DNA reads TGTGCCAGCAGCCCGACGGGAACAAAGGACTACGAGCAGTACTTC.

The chain employs TRBV4-1 and TRBJ2-7, with 11 bases lining up with TRBD2. Germline lookup yields CDR1 MGHRA and CDR2 YSYEKL. The CDR3 covers 15 residues. The junction had 7 bases not matched to a gene; V was cut back by 0 bases and J by 9 bases. The chain's CDR3 is CASSQDGTSGLPQYF. The CDR3 bases are TGCGCCAGCAGCCAAGACGGGACTAGCGGCCTTCCGCAGTACTTC.

This clone has only a few counts. The chain uses TRBV2 and TRBJ2-7; D perhaps matches TRBD1 (5 bases). This CDR3 has 14 amino acids. The germline CDR1 and CDR2 sequences are SNHLY and FYNNEI. Trimming shortened V by 8 bases and J by 7 bases, and 21 bases separated the two germline ends. CDR3 protein: CASEPGQGIGEQYF. The CDR3 DNA follows: TGTGCCAGCGAACCCGGGCAGGGAATAGGGGAGCAGTACTTC.

This clone was seen only a few times. The same CDR3 is also encoded by other DNA sequences in this sample. The V call is TRBV7-3, the J call TRBJ1-6; tentative D call: TRBD1 (5 bases). V was shortened by 5 bases and J by 7 bases, with 6 bases between the two germline ends. CDR3 length: 12 residues. Germline V gene data show CDR1 as SGHTA and CDR2 as FQGTGA. Here the CDR3 reads CASSTGNSPLHF. As DNA, the CDR3 is TGTGCCAGCAGCACAGGCAATTCACCCCTCCACTTT.

This clone was seen a few times. V is TRBV6-1 and J is TRBJ2-1; 13 positions agree with TRBD2. Trimming cost V 3 bases and J 7 bases; bases outside gene matches: 9. This CDR3 has 17 residues. The germline V gene encodes CDR1 MNHNS and CDR2 SASEGT. The CDR3 nucleotides are TGTGCCAGCAGTGAGCTTCGTACTAGCGGGAGGGGGAATGAGCAGTTCTTC. As protein: CASSELRTSGRGNEQFF.